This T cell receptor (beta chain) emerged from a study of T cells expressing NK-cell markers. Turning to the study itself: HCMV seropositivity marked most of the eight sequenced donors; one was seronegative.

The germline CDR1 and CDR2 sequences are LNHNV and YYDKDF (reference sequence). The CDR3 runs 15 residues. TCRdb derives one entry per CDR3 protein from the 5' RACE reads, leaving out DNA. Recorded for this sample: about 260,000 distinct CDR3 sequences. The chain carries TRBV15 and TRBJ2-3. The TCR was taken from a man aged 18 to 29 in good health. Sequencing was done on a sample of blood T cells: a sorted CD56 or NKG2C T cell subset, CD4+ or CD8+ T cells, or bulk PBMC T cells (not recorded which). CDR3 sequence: CATSRGISESDTQYF.